A single sample gave rise to the 17 T cell receptor beta chains below, sequenced in a study of T cells after yellow fever vaccination. TCRdb itself ran the 5' RACE reads through MiXCR, one entry per CDR3 protein. The sample lists hundreds of thousands of distinct CDR3 sequences, less than 4.5% occurring once. Sequenced here: PBMCs, sampled on the day of the yellow fever booster vaccination. These receptors all stem from a man aged 18 to 30 who received the YFV17D yellow fever vaccine.

The rearrangement links TRBV29-1 to TRBJ1-2, with D possibly matching TRBD1 (6 bases). The CDR3 consists of 12 residues. V lost 4 bases to trimming and J lost 1 base, with 7 bases between them. The germline V gene encodes CDR1 SQVTM and CDR2 ANQGSEA. DNA for the CDR3: TGCAGCGTTGCCAGGGGTAACTATGGCTACACCTTC. This sequence encodes CSVARGNYGYTF.

The gene calls are TRBV6-6 and TRBJ2-5, with 9 bases aligning to TRBD1. Trimming at V came to 1 base and at J to 1 base, leaving 4 bases not matched to a gene. The CDR3 spans 16 residues. Germline-derived CDR1 and CDR2 are MNHNY and SVGAGI (reference sequence). CDR3 amino acids: CASSYYMGQGQETQYF. Here the CDR3 DNA reads TGTGCCAGCAGTTACTATATGGGACAGGGCCAAGAGACCCAGTACTTC.

This clonotype was observed at least ten times. Here the CDR3 reads CASSSQGDYGYTF. In nucleotides, the CDR3 is TGTGCCAGCAGCTCACAGGGAGACTATGGCTACACCTTC. The chain joins TRBV7-9 to TRBJ1-2, with D possibly being TRBD1 (6 bases). Trimming shortened V by 4 bases and J by 3 bases, and 9 bases separated the two germline ends. Per the germline V gene, CDR1 is SEHNR and CDR2 is FQNEAQ (reference sequence). The CDR3 spans 13 residues.

The CDR3 here is CSVRTRNQETQYF. DNA of the CDR3: TGCAGTGTCAGAACACGGAACCAAGAGACCCAGTACTTC. J is TRBJ2-5 and V is TRBV20-1; D remains unclear. Trimming took 7 bases from V and 0 from J, leaving 12 bases between them. The germline V gene encodes CDR1 DFQATT and CDR2 SNEGSKA (reference sequence). This CDR3 comprises 13 residues.

The V and J genes are TRBV7-2 and TRBJ2-1, with 9 bases aligning to TRBD2. There are 14 residues in the CDR3. Germline values: CDR1 SGHTA, CDR2 FQGNSA. V was clipped by 1 base and J by 11 bases; unmatched bases: 6. The CDR3 protein is CASSLVLAGYKQFF. The CDR3 region has the DNA TGTGCCAGCAGCTTAGTTCTAGCGGGGTACAAGCAGTTCTTC.

In its sample, this clonotype was seen many times. This chain connects TRBV6-2 or TRBV6-3 to TRBJ2-1; D possibly corresponds to TRBD2 (6 bases). Germline V gene lookup returns CDR1 MNHEY and CDR2 SVGEGT. The CDR3 runs to 11 residues. Trimming took off 7 bases at V and 7 bases at J, with 8 bases between the two ends. CDR3 bases: TGTGCCAGCATGGAGGGGAATGAGCAGTTCTTC. Amino acids: CASMEGNEQFF.

The chain has TRBV15 and TRBJ2-5, with unresolved D. The CDR3 extends over 13 amino acids. V was cut by 0 bases and J by 5 bases, with 7 bases left in between. Per the germline V gene, CDR1 is LNHNV and CDR2 is YYDKDF (reference sequence). CDR3 bases: TGTGCCACCAGCAGAGATCGGTGGGAGACCCAGTACTTC. Encoded protein: CATSRDRWETQYF.

This chain uses TRBV4-2 with TRBJ2-1; 8 bases line up with TRBD2. Per germline, CDR1 LGHNA and CDR2 YNFKEQ. This CDR3 region has 15 residues. V was clipped by 2 bases and J by 5 bases; unmatched bases: 5. The CDR3 DNA reads TGTGCCAGCAGCCAACTAGCGGGCAGTAACAATGAGCAGTTCTTC. This sequence encodes CASSQLAGSNNEQFF.

The chain carries TRBV11-2 and TRBJ2-1; a possible D gene is TRBD2 (6 bases). Germline CDR1 and CDR2: SGHAT and FQNNGV. This CDR3 region has 16 residues. Trimming left V 5 bases short and J 0 bases short, with 14 bases between. The CDR3 here is CASSPLVGGSYNEQFF. The CDR3 nucleotides read TGTGCCAGCAGCCCCCTGGTGGGGGGCTCCTACAATGAGCAGTTCTTC.

Ten or more counts support this clonotype. The chain couples TRBV6-5 to TRBJ2-3; 7 nucleotides match TRBD2. The CDR3 length is 15 residues. V lost 2 bases, J lost 2 bases, and 4 bases stayed unmatched. The germline CDR1 and CDR2 sequences are MNHEY and SVGAGI. The CDR3 here is CASSYGRGNTDTQYF. The CDR3 coding sequence is TGTGCCAGCAGTTACGGGCGGGGGAACACAGATACGCAGTATTTT.

The CDR3 region has the DNA TGTGCCAGCAGCGCCCCGGGACGGATAGGCTACACCTTC. Its translation is CASSAPGRIGYTF. The chain carries TRBV5-4 and TRBJ1-2; D may be TRBD1 (5 bases). Between the trimmed V and J ends, which lost 4 bases and 8 bases, there was a span of 15 bases. CDR3 size: 13 residues. Looked up from germline, CDR1 is SGHNT and CDR2 is YYREEE (reference sequence).

The sample holds many counts of this clonotype. J is TRBJ2-1 and V is TRBV28, with 8 bases identical to TRBD2. This CDR3 has 13 amino acids. CDR1 and CDR2 from the germline V gene are MDHEN and SYDVKM. V was pared by 6 bases and J by 8 bases, with 6 bases of the junction left unmatched. The CDR3 is CASRSGGGDEQFF. The CDR3 nucleotides are TGTGCCAGCAGGTCCGGGGGGGGCGATGAGCAGTTCTTC. Complete variable domain (other parts from reference TRBV28 and TRBJ2-1): DVKVTQSSRYLVKRTGEKVFLECVQDMDHENMFWYRQDPGLGLRLIYFSYDVKMKEKGDIPEGYSVSREKKERFSLILESASTNQTSMYLCASRSGGGDEQFFGPGTRLTVL.

This clonotype was picked up a small number of times. The chain recombines TRBV6-5 with TRBJ2-5, with 9 bases matching TRBD2. CDR3 length equals 15 residues. The junction had 9 bases not matched to a gene; V was cut back by 5 bases and J by 5 bases. Germline CDR1 reads MNHEY; CDR2 reads SVGAGI. CDR3 sequence: CASSVAGVSGETQYF. CDR3 in DNA: TGTGCCAGCAGTGTAGCGGGAGTATCGGGGGAGACCCAGTACTTC.

This clonotype was detected many times. The chain recombines TRBV10-3 with TRBJ2-7; D may be TRBD1 or TRBD2 (6 bases each). Germline CDR1 and CDR2: ENHRY and SYGVKD. V was clipped by 7 bases and J by 5 bases, with 18 bases between them. This CDR3 has 14 residues. CDR3 sequence: CAIKEGMGANEQYV. CDR3 DNA sequence: TGTGCCATCAAGGAGGGGATGGGGGCTAACGAGCAGTACGTC.

This clonotype was found many times. The chain combines TRBV5-1 with TRBJ1-1; possibly TRBD1 for D (5 bases). Germline V lookup: CDR1 SGHRS, CDR2 YFSETQ. V was cut by 0 bases and J by 4 bases, with 13 bases left in between. The CDR3 is made up of 15 amino acids. The CDR3 DNA follows: TGCGCCAGCAGCTTGGCGGGGACCGTGGTCACTGAAGCTTTCTTT. Residues: CASSLAGTVVTEAFF. Full variable domain (missing parts from reference TRBV5-1 and TRBJ1-1): KAGVTQTPRYLIKTRGQQVTLSCSPISGHRSVSWYQQTPGQGLQFLFEYFSETQRNKGNFPGRFSGRQFSNSRSEMNVSTLELGDSALYLCASSLAGTVVTEAFFGQGTRLTVV.

This clonotype was picked up many times. The rearrangement uses TRBV6-2 or TRBV6-3 and TRBJ1-2; D unresolved. The CDR3 spans 13 residues. With 4 bases removed from V and 2 bases from J, the gap between germline ends came to 8 bases. Germline CDR1 MNHEY, CDR2 SVGEGT. CDR3 sequence: CASSSGLNYGYTF. The CDR3, as DNA: TGTGCCAGCAGTTCAGGCCTCAACTATGGCTACACCTTC.

This clonotype was detected ten times or more. The chain employs TRBV7-9 and TRBJ1-1; D is undetermined. The V gene's germline CDR1 is SEHNR and CDR2 FQNEAQ (reference sequence). Trimming left V 2 bases short and J 10 bases short, with 8 bases between. This CDR3 spans 11 amino acids. In DNA form, the CDR3 reads TGTGCCAGCAGCTTACTGGTTAGAGCTTTCTTT. As protein: CASSLLVRAFF. The whole variable domain, remainder taken from reference TRBV7-9 and TRBJ1-1, is DTGVSQNPRHKITKRGQNVTFRCDPISEHNRLYWYRQTLGQGPEFLTYFQNEAQLEKSRLLSDRFSAERPKGSFSTLEIQRTEQGDSAMYLCASSLLVRAFFGQGTRLTVV.